This record looks at one T cell receptor (beta chain) sequence and its context. There is no known antigen for this receptor. Nothing much larger sits one base from this clone, and base qualities are not available. These data originate in a study of T cells and Merkel cell carcinoma outcomes (dated by TCRdb to about 2020). For the study in its entirety: The study looked at whether the tumor T-cell repertoire and T-cell density could predict clinical outcome in patients with Merkel cell carcinoma. Broad study findings and their caveats: According to the report, clinical outcomes in Merkel cell carcinoma patients could be predicted using T-cell density together with features of the T-cell repertoire.

To prepare the library, the immunoSEQ multiplex PCR assay was applied. This is the immuneACCESS table as TCRdb keeps it, with only in-frame sequences that have V and J called. A part of the clones is gone; compared with another copy, unresolved V genes explain less than half, and the rest is unexplained. Recorded for this sample are about 15,000 clones; more than 90% of them occurred a single time. 2% to 2.5% of the sample rests with the top ten. The samples were taken from patients with Merkel cell carcinoma. Sequenced input: tumor tissue from Merkel cell carcinoma. This TCR derives from a human donor with Merkel cell carcinoma.

The nucleotide sequence is given as TGTGCCAGCAACTGGTCAGGGGAAGGCTACACCTTC. Translated, this is CASNWSGEGYTF. The receptor chain draws on TRBV5-6 and TRBJ1-2; the D gene is perhaps TRBD1, from 6 matching bases. CDR1 SGHDT and CDR2 YYEEEE are derived from the germline V gene. The CDR3 spans 12 residues, from the cysteine through the phenylalanine. The entry retains the CDR3 DNA only, 36 bases that are in frame from base 1. Trimming takes 6 bases from V and 8 bases from J, and the germline ends sit 14 bases apart.